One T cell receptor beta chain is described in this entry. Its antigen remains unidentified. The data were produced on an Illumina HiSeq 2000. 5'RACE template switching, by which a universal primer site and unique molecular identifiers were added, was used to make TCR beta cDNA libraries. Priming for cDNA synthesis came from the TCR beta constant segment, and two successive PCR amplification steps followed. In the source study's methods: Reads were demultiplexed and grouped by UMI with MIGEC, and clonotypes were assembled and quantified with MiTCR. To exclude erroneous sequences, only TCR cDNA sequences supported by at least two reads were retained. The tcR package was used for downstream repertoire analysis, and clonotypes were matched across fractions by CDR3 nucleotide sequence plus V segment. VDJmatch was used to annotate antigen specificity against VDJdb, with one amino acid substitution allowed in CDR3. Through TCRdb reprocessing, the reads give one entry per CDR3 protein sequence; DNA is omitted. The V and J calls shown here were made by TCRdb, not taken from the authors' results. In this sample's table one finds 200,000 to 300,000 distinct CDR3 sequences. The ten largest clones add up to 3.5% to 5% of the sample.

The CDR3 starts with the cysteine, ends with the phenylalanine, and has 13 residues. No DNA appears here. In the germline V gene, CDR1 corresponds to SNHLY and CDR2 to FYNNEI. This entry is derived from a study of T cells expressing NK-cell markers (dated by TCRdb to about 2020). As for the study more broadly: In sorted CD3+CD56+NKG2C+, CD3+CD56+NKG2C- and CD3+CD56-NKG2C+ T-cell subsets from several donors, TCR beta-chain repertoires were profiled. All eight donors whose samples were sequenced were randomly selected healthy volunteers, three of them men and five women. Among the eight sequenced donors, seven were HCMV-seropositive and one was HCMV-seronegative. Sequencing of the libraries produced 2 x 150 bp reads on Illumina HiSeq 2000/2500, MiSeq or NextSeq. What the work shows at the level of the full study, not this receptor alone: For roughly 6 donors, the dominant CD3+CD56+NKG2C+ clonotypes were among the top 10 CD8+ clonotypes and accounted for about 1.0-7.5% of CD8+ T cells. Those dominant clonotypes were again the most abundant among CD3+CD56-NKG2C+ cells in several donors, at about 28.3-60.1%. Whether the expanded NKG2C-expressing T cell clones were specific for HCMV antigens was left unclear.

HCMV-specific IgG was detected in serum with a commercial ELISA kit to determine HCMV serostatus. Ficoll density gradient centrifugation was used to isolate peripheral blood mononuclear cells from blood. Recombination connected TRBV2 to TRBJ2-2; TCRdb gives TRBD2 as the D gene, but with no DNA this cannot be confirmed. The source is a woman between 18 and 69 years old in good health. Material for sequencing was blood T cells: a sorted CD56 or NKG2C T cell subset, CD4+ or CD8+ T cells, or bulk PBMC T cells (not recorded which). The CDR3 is CASSGEAPGELFF.